This entry features one T cell receptor (beta chain) sequence. As yet, its antigen is unknown. The use of a sample-barcoded 5' primer and a J-beta primer mix characterized a second PCR of about 6 to 12 cycles. With 12 random nucleotides, a template-switch adaptor tagged each individual cDNA molecule. Each CDR3 protein is one row after TCRdb ran MiXCR on the 5' RACE reads. The sample includes about 1.5 million distinct CDR3 sequences, under 55% of them seen just once. The data are from a study of blood T cells in healthy people across ages. For the study at large: Template switching caught about one barcoded beta molecule for each two T cells. Study-wide results and caveats: A roughly linear age-dependent decrease characterized TCR beta diversity per million T cells.

The donors, healthy Caucasians from Russia, were aged roughly 6 to 100. The source material was blood. The source of this sequence is a woman under 30 in good health.

CDR3: CASSLVDPLSEQFF. For the CDR3, the DNA is TGTGCCAGCAGCTTAGTCGACCCCTTGAGTGAGCAGTTCTTC. J is TRBJ2-1 and V is TRBV7-2; unclear D gene. The ends were cut back, 1 base at V and 9 bases at J, with 13 bases in the middle. The CDR3 loop spans 14 amino acids. Germline V gene data show CDR1 as SGHTA and CDR2 as FQGNSA.